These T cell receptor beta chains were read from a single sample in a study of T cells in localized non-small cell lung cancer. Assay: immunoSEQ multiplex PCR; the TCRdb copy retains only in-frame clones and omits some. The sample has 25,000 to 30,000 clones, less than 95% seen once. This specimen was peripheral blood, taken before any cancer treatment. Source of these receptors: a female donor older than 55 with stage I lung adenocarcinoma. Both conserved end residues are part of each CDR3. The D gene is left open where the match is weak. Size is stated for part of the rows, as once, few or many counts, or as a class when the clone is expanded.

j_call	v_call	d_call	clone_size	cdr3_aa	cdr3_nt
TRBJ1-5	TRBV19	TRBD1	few	CASRIQGSNQPQHF	TGTGCCAGTAGGATACAGGGGAGCAATCAGCCCCAGCATTTT
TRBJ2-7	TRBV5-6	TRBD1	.	CASSDTGTGAYEQYF	TGTGCCAGCAGCGATACCGGGACAGGGGCCTACGAGCAGTACTTC
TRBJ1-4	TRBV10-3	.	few	CAISREDVSEKLFF	TGTGCCATCAGTCGCGAAGACGTGTCTGAAAAACTGTTTTTT
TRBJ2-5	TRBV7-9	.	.	CASSLEPLQETQYF	TGTGCCAGCAGCTTAGAACCCCTCCAAGAGACCCAGTACTTC
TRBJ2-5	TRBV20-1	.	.	CSASGMETQYF	TGCAGTGCTTCAGGGATGGAGACCCAGTACTTC
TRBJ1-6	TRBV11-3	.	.	CASSQDANSPLHF	TGTGCCAGCAGCCAGGACGCCAATTCACCCCTCCACTTT
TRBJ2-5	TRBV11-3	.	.	CASSLDGSSGETQYF	TGTGCCAGCAGCTTAGACGGATCCAGTGGGGAGACCCAGTACTTC
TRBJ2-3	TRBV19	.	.	CASTMGILSTDTQYF	TGTGCCAGTACTATGGGAATTCTTAGCACAGATACGCAGTATTTT
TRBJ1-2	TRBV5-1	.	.	CASSLVPRGDGYTF	TGCGCCAGCAGCTTGGTCCCCAGGGGAGACGGCTACACCTTC
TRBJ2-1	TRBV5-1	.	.	CASSVTGGITYNEQFF	TGCGCCAGCAGCGTCACAGGCGGGATTACCTACAATGAGCAGTTCTTC
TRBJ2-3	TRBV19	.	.	CASSIRVLARRADTQYF	TGTGCCAGTAGTATTAGAGTCCTAGCTAGGAGGGCAGATACGCAGTATTTT
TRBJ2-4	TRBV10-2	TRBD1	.	CASSDAGTGSNIQYF	TGCGCCAGCAGTGATGCCGGGACAGGGAGTAACATTCAGTACTTC
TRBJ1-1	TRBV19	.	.	CASSLKAGNTEAFF	TGTGCCAGTAGTCTAAAGGCGGGGAACACTGAAGCTTTCTTT
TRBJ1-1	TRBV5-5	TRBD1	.	CASSLGRTGGASTEAFF	TGTGCCAGCAGCTTGGGACGGACAGGGGGCGCCAGCACTGAAGCTTTCTTT
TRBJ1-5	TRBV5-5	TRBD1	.	CASSSSGDSYQPQHF	TGTGCCAGCAGCTCCTCGGGGGACAGTTATCAGCCCCAGCATTTT
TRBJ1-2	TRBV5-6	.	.	CASSPNRDLGRGYTF	TGTGCCAGCAGCCCCAACAGGGACCTTGGACGTGGCTACACCTTC
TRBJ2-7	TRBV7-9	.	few	CASSSGPEQYF	TGTGCCAGCAGCTCGGGACCGGAGCAGTACTTC
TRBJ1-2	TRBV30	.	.	CAWIRGTGYGYTF	TGTGCCTGGATTAGGGGGACGGGCTATGGCTACACCTTC
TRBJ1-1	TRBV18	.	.	CASSPSTNTEAFF	TGTGCCAGCTCACCAAGTACGAACACTGAAGCTTTCTTT
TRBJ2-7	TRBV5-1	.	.	CASSPWGDYEQYF	TGCGCCAGCAGCCCTTGGGGGGACTACGAGCAGTACTTC
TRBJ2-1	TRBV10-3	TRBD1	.	CAISEGQGAYNEQFF	TGTGCCATCAGTGAGGGGCAGGGGGCGTACAATGAGCAGTTCTTC
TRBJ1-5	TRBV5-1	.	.	CASSLDGGAQPQHF	TGCGCCAGCAGCTTGGACGGGGGAGCTCAGCCCCAGCATTTT
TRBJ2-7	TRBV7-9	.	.	CASSSPSEGTYEQYF	TGTGCCAGCAGCTCTCCATCTGAGGGAACCTACGAGCAGTACTTC
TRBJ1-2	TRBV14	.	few	CASSQEGGYTF	TGTGCCAGCAGCCAAGAGGGCGGCTACACCTTC
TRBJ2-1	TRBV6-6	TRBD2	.	CASSYGTSGSYEQFF	TGTGCCAGCAGTTACGGGACTAGCGGGAGCTATGAGCAGTTCTTC
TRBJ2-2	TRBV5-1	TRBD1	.	CASSLSSGTVNTGELFF	TGCGCCAGCAGCTTGTCTTCCGGGACAGTGAACACCGGGGAGCTGTTTTTT
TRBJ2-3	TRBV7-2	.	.	CASSLAPGVMGTQYF	TGTGCCAGCAGCTTGGCTCCAGGAGTTATGGGGACGCAGTATTTT
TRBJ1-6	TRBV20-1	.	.	CSAEKNSPLHF	TGCAGTGCGGAGAAAAATTCACCCCTCCACTTT
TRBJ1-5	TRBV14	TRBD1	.	CASSLDRDRGHSNQPQHF	TGTGCCAGCAGCCTAGACCGGGACAGGGGGCATAGCAATCAGCCCCAGCATTTT
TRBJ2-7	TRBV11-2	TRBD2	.	CASSPLTSGEQYF	TGTGCCAGCAGCCCCCTAACTAGCGGGGAGCAGTACTTC
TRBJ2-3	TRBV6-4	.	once	CASSPAGADTQYF	TGTGCCAGCAGCCCGGCAGGCGCAGATACGCAGTATTTT
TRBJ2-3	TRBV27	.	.	CASKQGGWTDTQYF	TGTGCCAGCAAACAGGGAGGGTGGACAGATACGCAGTATTTT
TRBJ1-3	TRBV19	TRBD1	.	CASSIVGTGLVGNTIYF	TGTGCCAGTAGTATAGTTGGGACAGGGCTCGTCGGAAACACCATATATTTT
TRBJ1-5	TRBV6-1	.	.	CASSEPGTPQHF	TGTGCCAGCAGTGAACCAGGTACCCCCCAGCATTTT
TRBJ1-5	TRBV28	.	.	CASSLRWGSSQPQHF	TGTGCCAGCAGTTTAAGGTGGGGGTCTAGTCAGCCCCAGCATTTT
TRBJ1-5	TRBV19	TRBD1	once	CASSIGGTGVPSQPQHF	TGTGCCAGTAGTATCGGGGGGACAGGAGTCCCAAGTCAGCCCCAGCATTTT
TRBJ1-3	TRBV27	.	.	CASSPTPWTAGNTIYF	TGTGCCAGCAGTCCCACCCCCTGGACTGCGGGAAACACCATATATTTT
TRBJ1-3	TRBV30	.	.	CAWRDPRAGNTIYF	TGTGCCTGGAGGGACCCTAGGGCCGGAAACACCATATATTTT
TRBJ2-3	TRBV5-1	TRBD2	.	CASRSRAGEGDTQYF	TGCGCCAGCAGATCGAGGGCGGGAGAGGGAGATACGCAGTATTTT
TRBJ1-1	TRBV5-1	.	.	CASSFGGLNTEAFF	TGCGCCAGCAGCTTTGGTGGATTGAACACTGAAGCTTTCTTT
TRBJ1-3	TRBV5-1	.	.	CASRPGGGNTIYF	TGCGCCAGCAGGCCGGGCGGGGGAAACACCATATATTTT
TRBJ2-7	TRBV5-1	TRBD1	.	CASSLSPGQGYEQYF	TGCGCCAGCAGTCTCAGTCCGGGACAGGGCTACGAGCAGTACTTC
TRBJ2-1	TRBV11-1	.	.	CASSLARLGEQFF	TGTGCCAGCAGCCTCGCTAGGTTGGGTGAGCAGTTCTTC
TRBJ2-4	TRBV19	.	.	CASGSEGLLAKNIQYF	TGTGCCAGTGGTTCGGAGGGGCTTCTAGCCAAAAACATTCAGTACTTC
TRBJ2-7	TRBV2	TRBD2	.	CASSALAGGSYEQYF	TGTGCCAGCAGTGCCCTAGCGGGGGGCTCCTACGAGCAGTACTTC
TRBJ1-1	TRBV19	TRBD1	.	CASGWDSGVLNTEAFF	TGTGCCAGTGGCTGGGACAGCGGGGTGTTGAACACTGAAGCTTTCTTT
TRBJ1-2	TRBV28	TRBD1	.	CASSWDRGIGYTF	TGTGCCAGCAGTTGGGACAGGGGAATTGGCTACACCTTC
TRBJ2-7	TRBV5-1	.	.	CASSGPGSYEQYF	TGCGCCAGCAGCGGCCCGGGGAGCTACGAGCAGTACTTC
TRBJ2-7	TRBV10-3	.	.	CAISSPGGGGEQYF	TGTGCCATCAGTTCCCCCGGGGGAGGGGGCGAGCAGTACTTC
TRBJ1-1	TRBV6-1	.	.	CASSENRGWAFF	TGTGCCAGCAGTGAAAATAGAGGGTGGGCTTTCTTT
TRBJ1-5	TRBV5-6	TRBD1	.	CASSSDRGSSMPQHF	TGTGCCAGCAGCTCAGACAGGGGCTCGTCTATGCCCCAGCATTTT
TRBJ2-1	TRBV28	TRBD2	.	CASTPPLAVSENEQFF	TGTGCCAGCACTCCCCCCCTAGCGGTAAGCGAAAATGAGCAGTTCTTC
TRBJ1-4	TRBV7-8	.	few	CASSLRGGEKLFF	TGTGCCAGCAGCTTAAGGGGCGGGGAAAAACTGTTTTTT